This TCR beta chain came from a study of blood T cells in healthy people across ages. Findings and caveats of the study: Diversity estimates drawn from one million T cells were deemed underestimates. Both naive CD4+ cell counts and diversity were greater in long-lived donors than in aged donors. The fall in TCR beta diversity per million T cells was roughly linear with age.

In the case of this clonotype: The antigen is not known.

Samples each yielded at least 5 micrograms of total RNA. The use of a sample-barcoded 5' primer and a J-beta primer mix characterized a second PCR of 7 to 11 cycles. MiXCR, run by TCRdb on the 5' RACE reads, gives a single entry per CDR3 protein. The data contain 1.5 million to 2 million distinct CDR3 sequences, roughly 27% of them seen just once; the ten biggest clones take up 7.7%. Input material: blood. The source is a woman in her thirties in good health.

Here the CDR3 DNA reads TGCGCCAGCAGCTTGGCCGGCCAGGGGTGGACTGAAGCTTTCTTT. It yields the protein CASSLAGQGWTEAFF. The chain uses TRBV5-1 and TRBJ1-1; tentative D call: TRBD1 (6 bases). Trimming left V 0 bases short and J 5 bases short, with 14 bases between. The CDR3 covers 15 residues. Per the germline V gene, CDR1 is SGHRS and CDR2 is YFSETQ. The variable domain in full, completed from reference TRBV5-1 and TRBJ1-1, reads KAGVTQTPRYLIKTRGQQVTLSCSPISGHRSVSWYQQTPGQGLQFLFEYFSETQRNKGNFPGRFSGRQFSNSRSEMNVSTLELGDSALYLCASSLAGQGWTEAFFGQGTRLTVV.